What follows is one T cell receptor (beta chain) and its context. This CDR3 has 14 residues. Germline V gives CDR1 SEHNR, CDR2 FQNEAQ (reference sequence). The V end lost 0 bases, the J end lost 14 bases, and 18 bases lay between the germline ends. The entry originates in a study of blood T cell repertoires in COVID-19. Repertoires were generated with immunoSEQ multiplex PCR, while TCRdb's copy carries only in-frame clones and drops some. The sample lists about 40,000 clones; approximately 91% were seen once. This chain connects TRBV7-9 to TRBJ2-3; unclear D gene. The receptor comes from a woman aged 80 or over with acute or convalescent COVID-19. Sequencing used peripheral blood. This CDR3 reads CASSLAGSLLELYF. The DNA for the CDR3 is TGTGCCAGCAGCTTAGCCGGCAGTCTCTTGGAGTTGTATTTT.